Below, 25 T cell receptor beta chains from the same sample are listed, as sequenced in a study of cytomegalovirus exposure and HLA in healthy donors. The PCR ran on 60 Vbeta and 13 Jbeta primers. Assay used: immunoSEQ multiplex PCR; TCRdb lists only in-frame clones, some missing. The data hold under 200,000 clones, with 82% observed a single time. The sequencing input was PBMCs. These receptors were taken from a girl aged 5 to 17 in good health and CMV-seropositive.

This clone has more than one count but fewer than ten. For the CDR3, the DNA is TGTGCCAGCAGTCAACAGGCCGGTGGCTATGGCTACACCTTC. It translates to CASSQQAGGYGYTF. The chain joins TRBV6-5 to TRBJ1-2, with a tentative D call TRBD1 (5 bases). This CDR3 region has 14 residues. Germline-derived CDR1 and CDR2 are MNHEY and SVGAGI. V lost 5 bases and J lost 4, with 14 bases in between.

V is TRBV7-2 and J is TRBJ2-3; 9 nucleotides line up with TRBD2. Trimming at V came to 5 bases and at J to 5 bases, leaving 8 bases not matched to a gene. Germline V lookup: CDR1 SGHTA, CDR2 FQGNSA. The CDR3 has 15 residues. The CDR3 bases are TGTGCCAGCAGCCAGGGGACTAGCCTCCAAGATACGCAGTATTTT. Translated, it gives CASSQGTSLQDTQYF.

V and J are TRBV10-1 and TRBJ2-7; a weak D match, TRBD1 (5 bases). V lost 0 bases and J lost 4, with 10 bases in between. The CDR3 covers 14 residues. The germline CDR1 and CDR2 sequences are WNHNN and SYGVQD (reference sequence). Written as DNA, the CDR3 is TGCGCCAGCAGTGAGTCCTTGGGGCCGTACGAGCAGTACTTC. It encodes CASSESLGPYEQYF.

V is TRBV29-1 and J is TRBJ1-1; D call uncertain. Germline lookup yields CDR1 SQVTM and CDR2 ANQGSEA. V lost 8 bases, J lost 3 bases, and 16 bases lay in between. This CDR3 contains 13 residues. CDR3 nucleotides: TGCAGCACTCGACCCTCTGGAGACACTGAAGCTTTCTTT. Protein product: CSTRPSGDTEAFF. The variable domain in full, completed from reference TRBV29-1 and TRBJ1-1, reads SAVISQKPSRDICQRGTSLTIQCQVDSQVTMMFWYRQQPGQSLTLIATANQGSEATYESGFVIDKFPISRPNLTFSTLTVSNMSPEDSSIYLCSTRPSGDTEAFFGQGTRLTVV.

This chain joins TRBV7-9 and TRBJ2-7, with 9 bases matching TRBD2. J lost 2 bases, V lost 3 bases, and 11 bases had no gene match. Looked up from germline, CDR1 is SEHNR and CDR2 is FQNEAQ (reference sequence). The CDR3 is 17 amino acids. The CDR3: CASSLTSGYRGAYEQYF. The CDR3 region has the DNA TGTGCCAGCAGCTTGACTAGCGGCTATCGGGGGGCCTACGAGCAGTACTTC.

V gene TRBV2 combines with J gene TRBJ2-7; unclear D gene. This CDR3 has 14 amino acids. Per germline, CDR1 SNHLY and CDR2 FYNNEI. Between the trimmed V and J ends, which lost 8 bases and 1 base, there was a span of 15 bases. In DNA, the CDR3 is TGTGCCAGCGCCCTTGGGCTCCTTTCCTACGAGCAGTACTTC. Protein: CASALGLLSYEQYF.

The V and J genes are TRBV28 and TRBJ1-2; maybe TRBD1 (5 bases). Trimming took off 4 bases at V and 1 base at J, with 13 bases between the two ends. CDR3 length: 15 amino acids. The germline CDR1 and CDR2 sequences are MDHEN and SYDVKM. For the CDR3, the DNA is TGTGCCAGCAGTTCCACCCCCAGGGTTAACTATGGCTACACCTTC. Translated: CASSSTPRVNYGYTF.

This clone came up once. V gene TRBV7-6 combines with J gene TRBJ2-1, with a weak D call TRBD2 (5 bases). The CDR3 extends over 12 amino acids. Deletions cut 5 bases from V and 5 bases from J, with 7 bases between. Germline V CDR1 and CDR2: SGHVS, FNYEAQ. The CDR3: CASSTRDNEQFF. The CDR3, as DNA: TGTGCCAGCAGCACTAGGGACAATGAGCAGTTCTTC.

This clone was seen a few times. The chain is built from TRBV5-4 and TRBJ2-7; 9 bases line up with TRBD1. The V gene's germline CDR1 is SGHNT and CDR2 YYREEE (reference sequence). CDR3 length: 15 amino acids. J lost 2 bases, V lost 4 bases, and 7 bases had no gene match. CDR3 DNA sequence: TGTGCCAGCAGCGGATCCGGGACAGGGACCTACGAGCAGTACTTC. This translates into CASSGSGTGTYEQYF.

This clone has more than one count but fewer than ten. J is TRBJ1-5 and V is TRBV18, with a weak D call TRBD1 (6 bases). CDR3 size: 15 residues. V lost 6 bases and J lost 5, with 17 bases in between. CDR1 and CDR2 (germline): KGHSH, LQKENI. The DNA for the CDR3 is TGTGCCAGCTCCGCAGGGGACGGCTCCTATCAGCCCCAGCATTTT. The encoded protein is CASSAGDGSYQPQHF.

The genes are TRBV5-6 and TRBJ1-6; 7 nucleotides align to TRBD1. V shed 4 bases and J 10 bases; nucleotides not matched to a gene: 5. CDR3 length equals 13 residues. CDR1 and CDR2 from the germline V gene are SGHDT and YYEEEE. In nucleotides, the CDR3 is TGTGCCAGCAGCGACAGGGAGAAATCACCCCTCCACTTT. Translation: CASSDREKSPLHF.

This clone has just a few counts. The chain is built from TRBV6-1 and TRBJ1-3, with D tentatively TRBD1 (6 bases). The V and J ends lost 6 bases and 4 bases respectively, with 16 bases between them. Per germline, CDR1 MNHNS and CDR2 SASEGT. The CDR3 runs to 15 residues. For the CDR3, the DNA is TGTGCCAGCAGACCCAACAGGGCTACGGGAAACACCATATATTTT. Its translation: CASRPNRATGNTIYF.

The V gene is TRBV7-9, the J gene TRBJ2-3; D possibly corresponds to TRBD2 (6 bases). V was shortened by 5 bases and J by 0 bases, with 15 bases between the two germline ends. Germline V gives CDR1 SEHNR, CDR2 FQNEAQ (reference sequence). The CDR3 runs to 16 residues. The CDR3 loop is CASSPDWTTSTDTQYF. The CDR3 region has the DNA TGTGCCAGCAGCCCGGACTGGACTACGAGCACAGATACGCAGTATTTT.

This chain joins TRBV15 and TRBJ2-3, with 10 bases identical to TRBD2. Trimming cost V 5 bases and J 7 bases; bases outside gene matches: 27. The CDR3 has 21 residues. Germline V gene sequence: CDR1 LNHNV, CDR2 YYDKDF (reference sequence). CDR3: CATSGARGMASGGPILNTQYF. As DNA, the CDR3 is TGTGCCACCAGCGGGGCCAGGGGGATGGCTAGCGGGGGACCTATTCTAAATACGCAGTATTTT.

The chain links TRBV19 to TRBJ2-1; 12 bases line up with TRBD2. The J segment lost 9 bases and the V segment lost 1 base, leaving 10 bases of the junction unmatched. Germline V gene lookup returns CDR1 LNHDA and CDR2 SQIVND (reference sequence). There are 17 residues in the CDR3. CDR3 in amino acids: CASSIVPSGGARGEQFF. CDR3 in DNA: TGTGCCAGTAGTATAGTGCCTAGCGGGGGGGCTCGTGGTGAGCAGTTCTTC.

The chain joins TRBV29-1 to TRBJ2-7; TRBD1 is a possible D gene (5 bases). Trimming shortened V by 2 bases and J by 2 bases, and 19 bases separated the two germline ends. Germline loops: CDR1 SQVTM, CDR2 ANQGSEA. The CDR3 has 16 amino acids. In DNA, the CDR3 is TGCAGCGTTGAACGCCCCTTAGACAGCGAGCCCTACGAGCAGTACTTC. Amino acid sequence: CSVERPLDSEPYEQYF.

J is TRBJ2-5 and V is TRBV6-5; 9 bases map to TRBD1. The V gene's germline CDR1 is MNHEY and CDR2 SVGAGI. Trimming removed 6 bases from V and 4 bases from J; junction bases left unmatched: 3. The CDR3 has 13 residues. DNA for the CDR3: TGTGCCAGCAGAACAGGGGGCCGAGAGACCCAGTACTTC. This gives the protein CASRTGGRETQYF.

The V call is TRBV7-8, the J call TRBJ2-3, with 11 nucleotides matching TRBD2. The V segment lost 5 bases and the J segment 0 bases; nucleotides outside the gene matches: 7. CDR3 size: 17 residues. Germline assignment: CDR1 SGHVS and CDR2 FQNEAQ. The CDR3 loop reads CASSQETSGASTDTQYF. The DNA of the CDR3 is TGTGCCAGCAGCCAGGAGACTAGCGGGGCTAGCACAGATACGCAGTATTTT.

This clone is a singleton in its sample. The chain uses TRBV6-5 and TRBJ1-2, with D possibly being TRBD1 (6 bases). With 1 base removed from V and 3 bases from J, the gap between germline ends came to 12 bases. The CDR3 consists of 15 residues. Germline V gene sequence: CDR1 MNHEY, CDR2 SVGAGI. The DNA for the CDR3 is TGTGCCAGCAGTTACTACAGGGCGCAAGACTATGGCTACACCTTC. Its translation is CASSYYRAQDYGYTF.

This chain joins TRBV29-1 and TRBJ1-2; 10 nucleotides match TRBD1. After removal of 0 bases from V and 11 bases from J, the junction contained 6 bases not matched to a gene. This CDR3 is 13 amino acids long. The V gene's germline CDR1 is SQVTM and CDR2 ANQGSEA. This chain's CDR3 is CSVEDRDRGGYTF. The DNA of the CDR3 is TGCAGCGTTGAAGATCGGGACAGGGGAGGATACACCTTC.

The rearrangement joins TRBV7-3 to TRBJ1-1, with D perhaps TRBD1 (6 bases). Germline V gene sequence: CDR1 SGHTA, CDR2 FQGTGA. The CDR3 consists of 13 residues. V lost 4 bases, J lost 1 base, and 7 bases lay in between. In DNA, the CDR3 is TGTGCCAGCAGCTCAGGGGCGAACACTGAAGCTTTCTTT. Translated, it gives CASSSGANTEAFF.

The chain has TRBV7-2 and TRBJ2-5, with a tentative D call TRBD2 (7 bases). The CDR3 runs to 16 residues. CDR1 is SGHTA and CDR2 is FQGNSA in the germline V gene. V lost 8 bases and J 7 bases, leaving 26 bases between the germline ends. This CDR3 is CASSKGGGGRILTQYF. The CDR3 bases are TGTGCCAGCTCGAAAGGGGGGGGAGGGCGGATTCTGACCCAGTACTTC.

This clone is deemed medium-sized. The chain employs TRBV29-1 and TRBJ1-4; D not certain. Germline CDR1 SQVTM, CDR2 ANQGSEA. V lost 4 bases to trimming and J lost 8 bases, with 17 bases between them. CDR3 length: 14 amino acids. For the CDR3, the DNA is TGCAGCGTTGCAGGTCTTTTTCCAAGCGAAAAACTGTTTTTT. Translating gives CSVAGLFPSEKLFF.

J is TRBJ2-3 and V is TRBV10-2, with 10 bases fitting TRBD2. Germline V gene sequence: CDR1 WSHSY, CDR2 SAAADI. The ends lost 4 bases at V and 1 base at J; junction bases unmatched: 11. The CDR3 length is 18 residues. The CDR3 nucleotides are TGCGCCAGCAGTGGTGATAGCGGGGGGCTAAAACGCACAGATACGCAGTATTTT. Translated: CASSGDSGGLKRTDTQYF.

In this sample, this clone turned up once. This rearrangement joins TRBV7-9 to TRBJ2-5, with 7 bases identical to TRBD2. The CDR3 spans 13 residues. V was pared by 10 bases and J by 5 bases, with 10 bases of the junction left unmatched. CDR1 SEHNR and CDR2 FQNEAQ come from the germline V gene (reference sequence). The CDR3, as DNA: TGTGCCACCGTTCCCGCGGGAGTGGAGACCCAGTACTTC. Its translation: CATVPAGVETQYF.